The rows below give T cell receptor beta chains drawn from one sample of a study of cytomegalovirus exposure and HLA in healthy donors. Libraries were prepared by immunoSEQ multiplex PCR; TCRdb keeps only in-frame clonotypes and omits some of them. The sample carries 170,000 or so clones, around 82% recorded once. Sequences were obtained from PBMCs. The origin of the receptors is a young woman in good health and CMV-seropositive. Each CDR3 is given with its conserved first and last residue. Fields, in order: V gene, clone size, J gene, D gene, CDR3 DNA, CDR3 protein. The D gene is left open where the match is weak. Expanded clones get a size class; other rows say once, few or many, or leave the size out.

V gene: TRBV29-1; clone size: .; J gene: TRBJ2-1; D gene: .; CDR3 DNA: TGCAGCCTAACGGGGGTATCGAATGAGCAGTTCTTC; CDR3 protein: CSLTGVSNEQFF
V gene: TRBV7-9; clone size: .; J gene: TRBJ2-3; D gene: TRBD1; CDR3 DNA: TGTGCCAGCAGCATATTACAGGGGGCCGGGACAGATACGCAGTATTTT; CDR3 protein: CASSILQGAGTDTQYF
V gene: TRBV4-1; clone size: once; J gene: TRBJ2-1; D gene: TRBD2; CDR3 DNA: TGCGCCAGCAGCCAACGACTAGCGGGGGGCAGGGTATATGAGCAGTTCTTC; CDR3 protein: CASSQRLAGGRVYEQFF
V gene: TRBV5-1; clone size: .; J gene: TRBJ1-1; D gene: .; CDR3 DNA: TGCGCCAGCAGCGTCTGGGGGGGTAATACGAACACTGAAGCTTTCTTT; CDR3 protein: CASSVWGGNTNTEAFF
V gene: TRBV2; clone size: .; J gene: TRBJ1-1; D gene: .; CDR3 DNA: TGTGCCAGCCTACTCCGGGGGTCGGGAGGGAACACTGAAGCTTTCTTT; CDR3 protein: CASLLRGSGGNTEAFF
V gene: TRBV6-1; clone size: few; J gene: TRBJ1-2; D gene: .; CDR3 DNA: TGTGCCAGCAGTGATGTCGCAGGGCAGTCGGTTGGCTACACCTTC; CDR3 protein: CASSDVAGQSVGYTF
V gene: TRBV4-3; clone size: .; J gene: TRBJ1-4; D gene: TRBD1; CDR3 DNA: TGCGCCAGCAGCCAACTCGGGACAGTCAATGAAAAACTGTTTTTT; CDR3 protein: CASSQLGTVNEKLFF
V gene: TRBV18; clone size: .; J gene: TRBJ2-7; D gene: .; CDR3 DNA: TGTGCCAGCTCACGGACCCATTTCAAAGATAGCAGGGGCGGGCACGAGCAGTACTTC; CDR3 protein: CASSRTHFKDSRGGHEQYF
V gene: TRBV6-1; clone size: .; J gene: TRBJ2-1; D gene: .; CDR3 DNA: TGTGCCAGCAGGGCAGGGGCCCTCAATGAGCAGTTCTTC; CDR3 protein: CASRAGALNEQFF
V gene: TRBV7-9; clone size: few; J gene: TRBJ1-2; D gene: TRBD1; CDR3 DNA: TGTGCCAGCAGCCAACAGGGGGCTCCTGGCTACACCTTC; CDR3 protein: CASSQQGAPGYTF
V gene: TRBV18; clone size: .; J gene: TRBJ2-1; D gene: TRBD2; CDR3 DNA: TGTGCCAGCTCACCCGGCGGGGGGGTGTATGAGCAGTTCTTC; CDR3 protein: CASSPGGGVYEQFF
V gene: TRBV11-2; clone size: once; J gene: TRBJ2-7; D gene: .; CDR3 DNA: TGTGCCAGCAGTTCCCATTACGAGCAGTACTTC; CDR3 protein: CASSSHYEQYF
V gene: TRBV27; clone size: .; J gene: TRBJ1-5; D gene: TRBD1; CDR3 DNA: TGTGCCAGCAGTTTCCGGACAGGGTATCAGCCCCAGCATTTT; CDR3 protein: CASSFRTGYQPQHF
V gene: TRBV5-1; clone size: .; J gene: TRBJ2-7; D gene: TRBD2; CDR3 DNA: TGCGCCAGCAAAGGGACTACCAGTTCCTCCTACGAGCAGTACTTC; CDR3 protein: CASKGTTSSSYEQYF
V gene: TRBV5-1; clone size: .; J gene: TRBJ2-5; D gene: TRBD2; CDR3 DNA: TGCGCCAGCAGCCCAGGGACTAGCGGGGGTGGGGAGACCCAGTACTTC; CDR3 protein: CASSPGTSGGGETQYF
V gene: TRBV9; clone size: .; J gene: TRBJ2-7; D gene: TRBD1; CDR3 DNA: TGTGCCAGCAGCGTAGCCGTCCAGGGGGCAGGTGAGCAGTACTTC; CDR3 protein: CASSVAVQGAGEQYF
V gene: TRBV6-1; clone size: .; J gene: TRBJ2-7; D gene: TRBD1; CDR3 DNA: TGTGCCAGCAGTGAAGGGACAGGGGACTCCTACGAGCAGTACTTC; CDR3 protein: CASSEGTGDSYEQYF
V gene: TRBV5-1; clone size: once; J gene: TRBJ1-6; D gene: .; CDR3 DNA: TGCGCCAGCAGCGGAGTTGCGGGTCAGTCCTATAATTCACCCCTCCACTTT; CDR3 protein: CASSGVAGQSYNSPLHF
V gene: TRBV11-2; clone size: .; J gene: TRBJ2-5; D gene: TRBD1; CDR3 DNA: TGTGCCAGCAGCTTAAACCAGGGGGCGAGCGAGACCCAGTACTTC; CDR3 protein: CASSLNQGASETQYF
V gene: TRBV2; clone size: few; J gene: TRBJ2-7; D gene: TRBD2; CDR3 DNA: TGTGCCAGCAGACGTCGCGAGCGGGGGTCCCCCTACGAGCAGTACTTC; CDR3 protein: CASRRRERGSPYEQYF
V gene: TRBV19; clone size: .; J gene: TRBJ1-4; D gene: .; CDR3 DNA: TGTGCCAGTAGTACGTCGAACAGAGAAAAACTGTTTTTT; CDR3 protein: CASSTSNREKLFF
V gene: TRBV7-6; clone size: few; J gene: TRBJ1-2; D gene: .; CDR3 DNA: TGTGCCAGCAGCCGAGACAGAAATTATGGCTACACCTTC; CDR3 protein: CASSRDRNYGYTF
V gene: TRBV5-1; clone size: .; J gene: TRBJ2-7; D gene: .; CDR3 DNA: TGCGCCAGCAGCGTATCCGGGACACGAGTCTACGAGCAGTACTTC; CDR3 protein: CASSVSGTRVYEQYF
V gene: TRBV7-2; clone size: .; J gene: TRBJ1-5; D gene: .; CDR3 DNA: TGTGCCAGCAGCTCGTTCGGGACACCTAATCAGCCCCAGCATTTT; CDR3 protein: CASSSFGTPNQPQHF
V gene: TRBV29-1; clone size: .; J gene: TRBJ1-1; D gene: .; CDR3 DNA: TGCAGCGTCGACAGTAGTTTTACTGAAGCTTTCTTT; CDR3 protein: CSVDSSFTEAFF
V gene: TRBV7-2; clone size: .; J gene: TRBJ2-1; D gene: TRBD2; CDR3 DNA: TGTGCCAGGGGTAGAAGCGGGGGTGGTGAGCAGTTCTTC; CDR3 protein: CARGRSGGGEQFF
V gene: TRBV7-9; clone size: few; J gene: TRBJ1-3; D gene: TRBD1; CDR3 DNA: TGTGCCAGCAGCACTCTAGACAGGGCTTACTCTGGAAACACCATATATTTT; CDR3 protein: CASSTLDRAYSGNTIYF
V gene: TRBV10-2; clone size: once; J gene: TRBJ1-3; D gene: .; CDR3 DNA: TGCGCCAGCAGCTACCTGATCGGGACACTCTCTGGAAACACCATATATTTT; CDR3 protein: CASSYLIGTLSGNTIYF
V gene: TRBV11-2; clone size: once; J gene: TRBJ2-7; D gene: .; CDR3 DNA: TGTGCCAGCAGTGACCTTCGGGGAGTACCCTACGAGCAGTACTTC; CDR3 protein: CASSDLRGVPYEQYF
V gene: TRBV28; clone size: .; J gene: TRBJ2-3; D gene: .; CDR3 DNA: TGTGCCACTTTACAGGCCCGTGGCACAGATACGCAGTATTTT; CDR3 protein: CATLQARGTDTQYF
V gene: TRBV6-8; clone size: .; J gene: TRBJ1-4; D gene: .; CDR3 DNA: TGTGCCAGCAGTTACCCGGACAGCCGGGATACTGCAACTAATGAAAAACTGTTTTTT; CDR3 protein: CASSYPDSRDTATNEKLFF
V gene: TRBV5-6; clone size: .; J gene: TRBJ2-1; D gene: .; CDR3 DNA: TGTGCCAGCAGCTTGGGGTCACTGACTTATTCCTACAATGAGCAGTTCTTC; CDR3 protein: CASSLGSLTYSYNEQFF
V gene: TRBV7-9; clone size: .; J gene: TRBJ2-7; D gene: .; CDR3 DNA: TGTGCCAGCAGCCCTTTCGGACTTGAGGGTTACGAGCAGTACTTC; CDR3 protein: CASSPFGLEGYEQYF
V gene: TRBV7-2; clone size: .; J gene: TRBJ1-1; D gene: TRBD1; CDR3 DNA: TGTGCCAGCAGCCCAGACAGGGGGCTTGCTTTCTTT; CDR3 protein: CASSPDRGLAFF
V gene: TRBV5-4; clone size: .; J gene: TRBJ2-7; D gene: .; CDR3 DNA: TGTGCCAGCAGCCTAGGGGGAACTGATCTCGAGCAGTACTTC; CDR3 protein: CASSLGGTDLEQYF
V gene: TRBV4-3; clone size: .; J gene: TRBJ2-1; D gene: .; CDR3 DNA: TGCGCCAGCAGCCAAGATCTATCTGAGTACAATGAGCAGTTCTTC; CDR3 protein: CASSQDLSEYNEQFF
V gene: TRBV5-1; clone size: .; J gene: TRBJ2-3; D gene: TRBD1; CDR3 DNA: TGCGCCAGCAGCACCGGGACAGGGGCAGATACGCAGTATTTT; CDR3 protein: CASSTGTGADTQYF
V gene: TRBV6-5; clone size: .; J gene: TRBJ1-4; D gene: .; CDR3 DNA: TGTGCCAGCAGTTCCGGGACACTTGCAACTAATGAAAAACTGTTTTTT; CDR3 protein: CASSSGTLATNEKLFF
V gene: TRBV7-3; clone size: .; J gene: TRBJ2-3; D gene: .; CDR3 DNA: TGTGCCAGCAGCTCGCCGGGTCCTCGCTTCTCCGGCACAGATACGCAGTATTTT; CDR3 protein: CASSSPGPRFSGTDTQYF
V gene: TRBV27; clone size: few; J gene: TRBJ2-7; D gene: TRBD1; CDR3 DNA: TGTGCCAGCAGTTTGTTAGGGGGCAGCTCCTACGAGCAGTACTTC; CDR3 protein: CASSLLGGSSYEQYF
V gene: TRBV9; clone size: .; J gene: TRBJ2-1; D gene: .; CDR3 DNA: TGTGCCAGCAGCGTAGCCAGATACAATGAGCAGTTCTTC; CDR3 protein: CASSVARYNEQFF
V gene: TRBV2; clone size: .; J gene: TRBJ1-1; D gene: TRBD1; CDR3 DNA: TGTGCCAGCAGCCAGGAGGGGGCGGGCACTGAAGCTTTCTTT; CDR3 protein: CASSQEGAGTEAFF
V gene: TRBV19; clone size: .; J gene: TRBJ1-3; D gene: .; CDR3 DNA: TGTGCCAGTAACCGACAGAAATCTGGAAACACCATATATTTT; CDR3 protein: CASNRQKSGNTIYF
V gene: TRBV19; clone size: .; J gene: TRBJ2-7; D gene: TRBD1; CDR3 DNA: TGTGCCAGTAGTATCGGACAGGGGGGCTCCTACGAGCAGTACTTC; CDR3 protein: CASSIGQGGSYEQYF
V gene: TRBV6-6; clone size: .; J gene: TRBJ1-6; D gene: TRBD1; CDR3 DNA: TGTGCCAGCAGTAACCAAATCGGACAGGGGGCTTCACCCCTCCACTTT; CDR3 protein: CASSNQIGQGASPLHF
V gene: TRBV5-1; clone size: few; J gene: TRBJ1-1; D gene: TRBD1; CDR3 DNA: TGCGCCAGCAGCTGGGGACAGGGGGCCACTGAAGCTTTCTTT; CDR3 protein: CASSWGQGATEAFF
V gene: TRBV2; clone size: few; J gene: TRBJ1-2; D gene: TRBD1; CDR3 DNA: TGTGCCAGCAGTGAACATCAGGGGGCAGGCTATGGCTACACCTTC; CDR3 protein: CASSEHQGAGYGYTF